This T cell receptor beta chain came from a study of blood T cells in healthy people across ages. Each donor's blood draw was 7.5 to 10 milliliters of peripheral blood. PBMCs were isolated at a quantity of at least 7 million per sample. The CDR3 is 16 amino acids. With 2 bases removed from V and 8 bases from J, the gap between germline ends came to 19 bases. The germline gives CDR1 SGHTA, CDR2 FQGNSA. The authors ran a second PCR of 7 to 11 cycles using a sample-barcoded 5' primer and a J-beta primer mix. TCRdb re-analysed the 5' RACE reads in MiXCR, keeping a single row per CDR3 protein. Here the sample spans about 2 million distinct CDR3 sequences, around 48% being singletons.

The sample was blood. The source of this sequence is a middle-aged woman in good health. The genes are TRBV7-2 and TRBJ2-1; TRBD2 is a possible D gene (5 bases). In DNA, the CDR3 is TGTGCCAGCAGCTTATATTCGGCTAGAGGGTTCGATGAGCAGTTCTTC. As protein: CASSLYSARGFDEQFF. Complete variable domain (other parts from reference TRBV7-2 and TRBJ2-1): GAGVSQSPSNKVTEKGKDVELRCDPISGHTALYWYRQSLGQGLEFLIYFQGNSAPDKSGLPSDRFSAERTGGSVSTLTIQRTQQEDSAVYLCASSLYSARGFDEQFFGPGTRLTVL.